This T cell receptor (beta chain) is from a study of T cell responses to AZD1222 COVID-19 vaccine. Here immunoSEQ multiplex PCR was the method, and the copy in TCRdb shows in-frame clones only, minus some. The table records around 150,000 clones, about 93% of them present only once. The CDR3 consists of 16 residues. Germline-derived CDR1 and CDR2 are MGHRA and YSYEKL. V shed 3 bases and J 2 bases; nucleotides not matched to a gene: 5. The specimen comprised peripheral blood, sampled 28 days after the second AZD1222 dose. This rearrangement joins TRBV4-1 to TRBJ2-3; 10 nucleotides agree with TRBD2. The source of this sequence is an adult who received the AZD1222 COVID-19 vaccine. The CDR3: CASSHYSGGTTDTQYF. CDR3 bases: TGCGCCAGCAGCCACTATAGCGGGGGGACCACAGATACGCAGTATTTT.